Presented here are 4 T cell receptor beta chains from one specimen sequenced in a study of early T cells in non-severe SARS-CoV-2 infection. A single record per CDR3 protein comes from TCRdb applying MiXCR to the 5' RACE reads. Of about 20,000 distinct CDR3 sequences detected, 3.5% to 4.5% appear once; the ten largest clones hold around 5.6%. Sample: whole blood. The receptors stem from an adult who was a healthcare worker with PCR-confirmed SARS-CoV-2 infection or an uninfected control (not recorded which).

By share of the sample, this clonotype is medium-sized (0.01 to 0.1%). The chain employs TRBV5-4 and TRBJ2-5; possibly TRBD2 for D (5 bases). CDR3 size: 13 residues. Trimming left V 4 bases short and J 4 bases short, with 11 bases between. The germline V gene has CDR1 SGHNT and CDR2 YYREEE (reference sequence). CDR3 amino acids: CASSPEGRETQYF. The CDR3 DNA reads TGTGCCAGCAGCCCAGAGGGTAGAGAGACCCAGTACTTC.

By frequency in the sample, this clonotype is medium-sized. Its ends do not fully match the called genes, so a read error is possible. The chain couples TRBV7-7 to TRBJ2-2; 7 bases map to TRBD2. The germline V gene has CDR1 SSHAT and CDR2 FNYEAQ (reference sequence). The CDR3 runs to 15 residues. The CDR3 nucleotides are TGTGCTAGCAGCTCAAGCGGGGTGAACACCGGGGAGCTGTTTTTT. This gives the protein CASSSSGVNTGELFF.

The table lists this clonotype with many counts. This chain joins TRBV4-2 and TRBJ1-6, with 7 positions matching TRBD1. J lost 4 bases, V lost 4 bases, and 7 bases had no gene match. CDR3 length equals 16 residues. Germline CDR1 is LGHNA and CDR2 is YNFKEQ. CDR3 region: CASSRQGGGYNSPLHF. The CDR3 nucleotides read TGTGCCAGCAGCCGACAGGGTGGCGGTTATAATTCACCCCTCCACTTT.

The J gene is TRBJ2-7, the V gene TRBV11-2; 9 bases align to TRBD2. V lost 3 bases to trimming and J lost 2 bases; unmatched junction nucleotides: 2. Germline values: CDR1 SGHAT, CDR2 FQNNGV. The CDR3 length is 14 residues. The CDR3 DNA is TGTGCCAGCAGCTTTAGCGGGAGAACCTACGAGCAGTACTTC. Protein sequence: CASSFSGRTYEQYF.